These 5 T cell receptor delta chains share one sample of origin, sequenced in a study of gammadelta T cells in human blood. TCRdb re-called the RT-PCR reads through CATT. Among about 770 delta-chain clones listed, 64% were seen once. Sequencing input: Vgamma9Vdelta2 gamma-delta T cells from adult blood. The receptor source for this set is a human donor.

Of note for this clone: Only one base separates this from a far larger clonotype, so it likely reflects a read error. The chain has TRDV2 and TRDJ3; tentative D call: TRDD3 (6 bases). Trimming left V 3 bases short and J 5 bases short, with 16 bases between. The CDR3 is 17 residues long. CDR1 is GEAIGNYY and CDR2 is EKD in the germline V gene. CDR3 bases: TGTGCCTGTGACCCCGTCGGATACAACGGGGACACCCGACAGATGTTTTTC. This gives the protein CACDPVGYNGDTRQMFF.

About this clone itself: The protein in TCRdb stems from a much larger clone and differs at residue 7 from this DNA's translation, likely a read error; here the protein is translated from the DNA. This chain connects TRDV2 to TRDJ1; D unresolved. This CDR3 has 15 amino acids. Germline V gives CDR1 GEAIGNYY, CDR2 EKD. With 3 bases removed from V and 2 bases from J, the gap between germline ends came to 15 bases. CDR3 protein: CACDRLLPGTDKLIF. The CDR3 region has the DNA TGTGCCTGTGACCGGCTTCTCCCGGGGACCGATAAACTCATCTTT.

This clone is labeled large. Different DNA sequences within this sample yield the same CDR3. This sequence joins TRDV2 and TRDJ1; 8 bases fit TRDD3. The CDR3 totals 21 residues. J lost 0 bases, V lost 0 bases, and 20 bases had no gene match. Germline V gene lookup returns CDR1 GEAIGNYY and CDR2 EKD. CDR3 loop: CACDTLIHTGGSPSYTDKLIF. CDR3 in DNA: TGTGCCTGTGACACCTTAATCCATACTGGGGGCTCACCATCGTACACCGATAAACTCATCTTT.

Comments on this clone: One base separates it from a far larger clone, so it is likely a read error. The V call is TRDV2, the J call TRDJ1; TRDD3 might be the D (6 bases). The V gene lost 0 bases and the J gene lost 6 bases, with 16 bases spanning the gap. Germline-derived CDR1 and CDR2 are GEAIGNYY and EKD. The CDR3 has 15 residues. In DNA form, the CDR3 reads TGTGCCTGTGACACCGTCGGGGGGGAGGCCAATAAACTCATCTTT. Protein: CACDTVGGEANKLIF.

A single count supports this clone. With only one base between it and a far larger clone, this is likely a read error. The chain uses TRDV2 and TRDJ1; 8 nucleotides line up with TRDD3. The length of the CDR3 is 19 residues. Germline V gene lookup returns CDR1 GEAIGNYY and CDR2 EKD. The CDR3 spells CAYDTVPPLGETDTDKLIF. For the CDR3, the DNA is TGTGCCTATGACACCGTTCCACCGCTGGGGGAGACAGACACCGATAAACTCATCTTT.